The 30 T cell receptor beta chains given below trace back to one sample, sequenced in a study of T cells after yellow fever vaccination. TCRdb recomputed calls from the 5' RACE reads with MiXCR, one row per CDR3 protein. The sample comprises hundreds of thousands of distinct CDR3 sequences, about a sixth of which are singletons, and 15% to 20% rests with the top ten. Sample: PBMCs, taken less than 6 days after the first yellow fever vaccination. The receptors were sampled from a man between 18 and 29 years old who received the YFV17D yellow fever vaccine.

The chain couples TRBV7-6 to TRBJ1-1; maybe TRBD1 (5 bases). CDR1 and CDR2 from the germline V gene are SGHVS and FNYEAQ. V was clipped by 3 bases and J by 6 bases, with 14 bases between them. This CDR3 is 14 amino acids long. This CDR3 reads CASSLAGSGAEAFF. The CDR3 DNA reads TGTGCCAGCAGCTTGGCAGGGTCCGGGGCTGAAGCTTTCTTT. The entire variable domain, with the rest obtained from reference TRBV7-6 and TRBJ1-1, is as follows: GAGVSQSPRYKVTKRGQDVALRCDPISGHVSLYWYRQALGQGPEFLTYFNYEAQQDKSGLPNDRFSAERPEGSISTLTIQRTEQRDSAMYRCASSLAGSGAEAFFGQGTRLTVV.

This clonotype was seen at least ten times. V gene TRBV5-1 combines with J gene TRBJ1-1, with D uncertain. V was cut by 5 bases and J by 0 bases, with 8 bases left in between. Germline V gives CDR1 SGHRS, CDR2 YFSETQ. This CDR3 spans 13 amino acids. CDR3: CASRDLMNTEAFF. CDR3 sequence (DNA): TGCGCCAGCAGGGATCTCATGAACACTGAAGCTTTCTTT.

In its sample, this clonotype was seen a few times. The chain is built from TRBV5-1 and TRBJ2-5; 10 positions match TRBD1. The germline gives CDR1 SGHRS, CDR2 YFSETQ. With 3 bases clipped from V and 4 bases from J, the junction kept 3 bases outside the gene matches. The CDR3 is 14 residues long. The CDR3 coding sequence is TGCGCCAGCAGCTCGACAGGGGGCCTAGAGACCCAGTACTTC. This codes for CASSSTGGLETQYF.

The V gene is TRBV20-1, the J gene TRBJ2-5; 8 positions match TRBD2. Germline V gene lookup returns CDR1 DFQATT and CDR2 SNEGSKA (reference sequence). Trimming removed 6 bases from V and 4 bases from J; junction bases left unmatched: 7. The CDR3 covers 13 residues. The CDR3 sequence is CSAKSGGAETQYF. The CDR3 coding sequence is TGCAGTGCCAAGAGCGGGGGAGCAGAGACCCAGTACTTC.

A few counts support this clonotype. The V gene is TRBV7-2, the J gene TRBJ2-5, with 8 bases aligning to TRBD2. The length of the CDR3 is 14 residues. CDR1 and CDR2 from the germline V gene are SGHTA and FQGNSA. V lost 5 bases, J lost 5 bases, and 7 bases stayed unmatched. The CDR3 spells CASSRAGGRETQYF. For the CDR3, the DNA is TGTGCCAGCAGCCGGGCGGGGGGAAGGGAGACCCAGTACTTC.

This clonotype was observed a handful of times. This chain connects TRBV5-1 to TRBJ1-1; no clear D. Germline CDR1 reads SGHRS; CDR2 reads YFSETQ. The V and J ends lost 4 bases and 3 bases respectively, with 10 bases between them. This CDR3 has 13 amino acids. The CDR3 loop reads CASSVLRDTEAFF. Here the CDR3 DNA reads TGCGCCAGCAGCGTACTCCGGGACACTGAAGCTTTCTTT. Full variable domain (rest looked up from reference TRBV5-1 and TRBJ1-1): KAGVTQTPRYLIKTRGQQVTLSCSPISGHRSVSWYQQTPGQGLQFLFEYFSETQRNKGNFPGRFSGRQFSNSRSEMNVSTLELGDSALYLCASSVLRDTEAFFGQGTRLTVV.

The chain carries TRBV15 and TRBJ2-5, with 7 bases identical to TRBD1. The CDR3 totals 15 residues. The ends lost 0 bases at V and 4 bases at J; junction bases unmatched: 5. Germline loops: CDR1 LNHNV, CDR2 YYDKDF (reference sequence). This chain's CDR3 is CATSRDGQVGETQYF. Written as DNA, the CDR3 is TGTGCCACCAGCAGAGATGGACAGGTCGGAGAGACCCAGTACTTC.

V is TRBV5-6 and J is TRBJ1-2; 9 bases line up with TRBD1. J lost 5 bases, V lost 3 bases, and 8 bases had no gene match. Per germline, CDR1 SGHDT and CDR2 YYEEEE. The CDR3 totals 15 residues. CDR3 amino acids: CASSSDRGRWYGYTF. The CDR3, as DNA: TGTGCCAGCAGCTCGGACAGGGGACGGTGGTATGGCTACACCTTC.

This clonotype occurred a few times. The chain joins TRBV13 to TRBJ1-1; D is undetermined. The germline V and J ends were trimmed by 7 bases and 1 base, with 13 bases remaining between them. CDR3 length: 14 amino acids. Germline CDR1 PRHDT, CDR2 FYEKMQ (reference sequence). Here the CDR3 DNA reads TGTGCCAGCACCCGTCCTGATAAGAACACTGAAGCTTTCTTT. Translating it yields CASTRPDKNTEAFF.

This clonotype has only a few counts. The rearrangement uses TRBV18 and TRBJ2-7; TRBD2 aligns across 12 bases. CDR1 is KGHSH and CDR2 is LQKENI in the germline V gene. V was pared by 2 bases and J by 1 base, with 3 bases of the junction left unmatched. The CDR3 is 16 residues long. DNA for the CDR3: TGTGCCAGCTCACCAACCGGGACTAGCGGGTCCTACGAGCAGTACTTC. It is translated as CASSPTGTSGSYEQYF.

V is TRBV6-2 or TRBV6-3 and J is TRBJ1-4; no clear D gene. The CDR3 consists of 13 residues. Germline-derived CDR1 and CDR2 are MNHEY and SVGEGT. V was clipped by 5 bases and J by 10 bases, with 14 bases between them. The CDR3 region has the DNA TGTGCCAGCAGTCCCCTAGGAGATGGAAAACTGTTTTTT. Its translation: CASSPLGDGKLFF.

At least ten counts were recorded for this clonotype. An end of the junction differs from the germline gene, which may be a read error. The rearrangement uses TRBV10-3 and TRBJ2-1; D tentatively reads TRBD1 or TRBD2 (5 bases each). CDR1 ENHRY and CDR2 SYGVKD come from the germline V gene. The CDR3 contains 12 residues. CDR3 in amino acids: CAISEGKVEQFF. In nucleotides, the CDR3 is TGTGCCATTAGTGAGGGGAAAGTTGAGCAGTTCTTC.

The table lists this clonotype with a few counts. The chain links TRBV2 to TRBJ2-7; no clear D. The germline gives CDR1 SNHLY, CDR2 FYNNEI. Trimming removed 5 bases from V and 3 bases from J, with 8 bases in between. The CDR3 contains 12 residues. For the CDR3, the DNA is TGTGCCAGCAGTACTATCAGCTACGAGCAGTACTTC. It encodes CASSTISYEQYF.

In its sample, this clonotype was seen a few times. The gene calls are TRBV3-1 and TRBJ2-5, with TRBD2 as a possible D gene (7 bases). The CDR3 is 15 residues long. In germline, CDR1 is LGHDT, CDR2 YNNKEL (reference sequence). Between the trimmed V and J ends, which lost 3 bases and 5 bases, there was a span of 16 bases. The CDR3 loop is CASSHVRGPRETQYF. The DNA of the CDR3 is TGTGCCAGCAGCCACGTGCGGGGGCCCCGGGAGACCCAGTACTTC.

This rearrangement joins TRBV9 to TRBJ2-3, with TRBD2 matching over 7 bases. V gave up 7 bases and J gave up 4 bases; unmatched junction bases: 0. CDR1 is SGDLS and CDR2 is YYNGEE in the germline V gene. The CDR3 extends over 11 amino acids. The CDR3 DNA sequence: TGTGCCAGCGGGAGGGCAGATACGCAGTATTTT. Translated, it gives CASGRADTQYF.

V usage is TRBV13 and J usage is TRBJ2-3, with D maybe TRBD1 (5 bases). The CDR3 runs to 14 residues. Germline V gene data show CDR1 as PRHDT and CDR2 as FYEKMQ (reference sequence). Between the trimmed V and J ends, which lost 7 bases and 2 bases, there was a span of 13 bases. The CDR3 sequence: CASTYRRNTDTQYF. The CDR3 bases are TGTGCCAGCACTTACAGGAGAAACACAGATACGCAGTATTTT.

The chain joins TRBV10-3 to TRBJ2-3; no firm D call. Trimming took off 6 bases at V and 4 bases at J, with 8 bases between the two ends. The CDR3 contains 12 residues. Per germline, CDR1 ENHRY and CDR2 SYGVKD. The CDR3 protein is CAIRNQADTQYF. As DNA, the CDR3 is TGTGCCATCAGGAACCAAGCAGATACGCAGTATTTT.

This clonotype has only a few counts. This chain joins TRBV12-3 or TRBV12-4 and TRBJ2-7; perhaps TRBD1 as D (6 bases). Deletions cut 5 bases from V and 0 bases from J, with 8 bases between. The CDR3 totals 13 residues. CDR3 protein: CASSGGFSYEQYV. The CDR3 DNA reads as TGTGCCAGCAGTGGGGGCTTCTCCTACGAGCAGTACGTC.

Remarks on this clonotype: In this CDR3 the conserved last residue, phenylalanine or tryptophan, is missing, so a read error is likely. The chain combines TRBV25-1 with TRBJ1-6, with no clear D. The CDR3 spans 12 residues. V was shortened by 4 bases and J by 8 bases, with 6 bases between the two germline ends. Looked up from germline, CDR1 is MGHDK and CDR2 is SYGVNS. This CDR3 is CASSGDYSPLHS. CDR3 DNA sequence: TGTGCCAGCAGTGGGGATTATTCACCCCTCCACTCT.

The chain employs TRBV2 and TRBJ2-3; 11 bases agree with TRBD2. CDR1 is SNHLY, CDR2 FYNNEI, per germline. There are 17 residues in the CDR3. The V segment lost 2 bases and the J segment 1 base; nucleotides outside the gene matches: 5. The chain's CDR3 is CASSEKIAGGRTDTQYF. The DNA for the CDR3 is TGTGCCAGCAGTGAAAAAATAGCGGGGGGGCGCACAGATACGCAGTATTTT.

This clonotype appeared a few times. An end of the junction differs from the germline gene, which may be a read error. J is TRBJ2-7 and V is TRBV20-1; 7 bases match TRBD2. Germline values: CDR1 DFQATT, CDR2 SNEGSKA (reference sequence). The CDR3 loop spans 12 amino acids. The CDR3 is CSAMTSSDEQYF. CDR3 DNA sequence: TGCAGTGCTATGACTAGCTCCGACGAGCAGTACTTC.

CDR3 sequence reads: CASSATGTATYEQYF. The CDR3 DNA reads as TGCGCCAGCAGCGCAACCGGGACGGCGACCTACGAGCAGTACTTC. V is TRBV5-1 and J is TRBJ2-7, with D possibly called TRBD1 or TRBD2 (5 bases each). The CDR3 is 15 amino acids. V was clipped by 4 bases and J by 2 bases, with 16 bases between them. Germline loops: CDR1 SGHRS, CDR2 YFSETQ.

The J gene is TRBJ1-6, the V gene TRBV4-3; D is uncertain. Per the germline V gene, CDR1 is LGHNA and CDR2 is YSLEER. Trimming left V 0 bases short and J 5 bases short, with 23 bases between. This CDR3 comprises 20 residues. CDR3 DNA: TGCGCCAGCAGCCAAGATACCTGGGGTGGGATCTTGGCCGATAATTCACCCCTCCACTTT. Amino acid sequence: CASSQDTWGGILADNSPLHF.

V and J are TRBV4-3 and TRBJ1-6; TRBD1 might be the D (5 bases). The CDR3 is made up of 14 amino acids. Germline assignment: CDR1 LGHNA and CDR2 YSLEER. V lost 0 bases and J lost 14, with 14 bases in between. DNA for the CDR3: TGCGCCAGCAGCCAAGATTGGGGACCGCTGGCCCTCCACTTT. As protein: CASSQDWGPLALHF.

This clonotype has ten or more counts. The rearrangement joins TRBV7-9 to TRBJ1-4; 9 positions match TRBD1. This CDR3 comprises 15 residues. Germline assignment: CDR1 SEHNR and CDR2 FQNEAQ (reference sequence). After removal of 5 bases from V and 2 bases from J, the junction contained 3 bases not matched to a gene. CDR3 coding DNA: TGTGCCAGCAGCCCCGGGACAGGGACTAATGAAAAACTGTTTTTT. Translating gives CASSPGTGTNEKLFF.

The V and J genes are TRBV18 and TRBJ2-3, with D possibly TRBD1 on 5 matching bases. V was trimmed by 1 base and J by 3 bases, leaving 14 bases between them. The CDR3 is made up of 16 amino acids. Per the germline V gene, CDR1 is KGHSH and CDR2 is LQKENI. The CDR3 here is CASSPLGQGGTDTQYF. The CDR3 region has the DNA TGTGCCAGCTCACCACTGGGGCAGGGTGGTACAGATACGCAGTATTTT.

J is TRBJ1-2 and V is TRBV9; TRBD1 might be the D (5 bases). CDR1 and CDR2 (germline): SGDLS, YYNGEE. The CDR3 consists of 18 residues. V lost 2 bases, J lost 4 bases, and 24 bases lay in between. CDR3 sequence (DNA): TGTGCCAGCAGCGTCTACCCGGCACCCGGTGGGGACCTCTATGGCTACACCTTC. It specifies CASSVYPAPGGDLYGYTF.

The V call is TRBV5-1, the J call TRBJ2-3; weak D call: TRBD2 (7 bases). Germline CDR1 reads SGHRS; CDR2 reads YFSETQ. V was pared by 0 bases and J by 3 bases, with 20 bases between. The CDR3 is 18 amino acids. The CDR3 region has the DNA TGCGCCAGCAGCTTGGGGGACGTGGGGGGGCTTCAAACAGATACGCAGTATTTT. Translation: CASSLGDVGGLQTDTQYF.

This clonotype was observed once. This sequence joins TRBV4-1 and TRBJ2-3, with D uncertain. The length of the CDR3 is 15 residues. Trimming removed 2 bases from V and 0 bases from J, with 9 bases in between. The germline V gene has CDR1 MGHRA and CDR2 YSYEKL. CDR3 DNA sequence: TGCGCCAGCAGCCAAAATGCTAGGAGCACAGATACGCAGTATTTT. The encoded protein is CASSQNARSTDTQYF.

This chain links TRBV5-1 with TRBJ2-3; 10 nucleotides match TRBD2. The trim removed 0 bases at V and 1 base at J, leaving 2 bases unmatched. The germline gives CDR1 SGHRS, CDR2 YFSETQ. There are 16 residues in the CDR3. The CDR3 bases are TGCGCCAGCAGCTTGGCTAGCGGGGGCCGCACAGATACGCAGTATTTT. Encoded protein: CASSLASGGRTDTQYF. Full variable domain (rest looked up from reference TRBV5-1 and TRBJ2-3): KAGVTQTPRYLIKTRGQQVTLSCSPISGHRSVSWYQQTPGQGLQFLFEYFSETQRNKGNFPGRFSGRQFSNSRSEMNVSTLELGDSALYLCASSLASGGRTDTQYFGPGTRLTVL.